A single sample gave rise to the 31 T cell receptor beta chains below, sequenced in a study of blood T cell repertoires in COVID-19. This table comes from immunoSEQ multiplex PCR, and its TCRdb copy is limited to in-frame clones, with some not included. The sample yields about 15,000 clones, nearly 75% seen once. Sequenced: peripheral blood. The receptors come from a boy younger than 10 with active or convalescent COVID-19.

The chain employs TRBV6-2 or TRBV6-3 and TRBJ2-5; D unclear. The CDR3 has 12 amino acids. V lost 4 bases and J lost 3, with 6 bases in between. From germline, CDR1 is MNHEY and CDR2 SVGEGT. The chain's CDR3 is CASSSTEETQYF. DNA for the CDR3: TGTGCCAGCAGTTCTACAGAAGAGACCCAGTACTTC.

The genes are TRBV6-1 and TRBJ2-6; weak D call: TRBD2 (5 bases). This CDR3 spans 15 amino acids. V shed 2 bases and J shed 4 bases, with 9 bases lying between them. Germline V gives CDR1 MNHNS, CDR2 SASEGT. CDR3: CASSELAGGANVLTF. As DNA, the CDR3 is TGTGCCAGCAGTGAACTAGCCGGGGGGGCCAACGTCCTGACTTTC.

This sequence joins TRBV5-1 and TRBJ2-7; 8 positions match TRBD1. CDR1 SGHRS and CDR2 YFSETQ come from the germline V gene. CDR3 length: 15 amino acids. After removal of 7 bases from V and 2 bases from J, the junction contained 11 bases not matched to a gene. The CDR3 loop is CASRNPDRGAYEQYF. CDR3 bases: TGCGCCAGCCGTAACCCAGACAGGGGAGCCTACGAGCAGTACTTC.

This clone has more than one count but fewer than ten. V is TRBV4-1 and J is TRBJ1-2, with D possibly TRBD1 on 5 matching bases. V shed 0 bases and J shed 3 bases, with 14 bases lying between them. CDR3 length equals 16 residues. Germline V CDR1 and CDR2: MGHRA, YSYEKL. The chain's CDR3 is CASSQDRDRGDYGYTF. Written as DNA, the CDR3 is TGCGCCAGCAGCCAAGATCGGGACCGGGGGGACTATGGCTACACCTTC.

The count of this clone is one. The rearrangement joins TRBV19 to TRBJ1-1, with 9 bases aligning to TRBD1. Trimming took 5 bases from V and 4 from J; bases not matched to a gene: 8. The CDR3 is 15 residues long. CDR1 LNHDA and CDR2 SQIVND come from the germline V gene (reference sequence). The chain's CDR3 is CASSPRDRDLTEAFF. In DNA form, the CDR3 reads TGTGCCAGTAGTCCCCGGGACAGGGATCTCACTGAAGCTTTCTTT.

The chain couples TRBV29-1 to TRBJ2-7, with 11 bases identical to TRBD2. Trimming took 5 bases from V and 0 from J; bases not matched to a gene: 3. Germline CDR1 reads SQVTM; CDR2 reads ANQGSEA. The CDR3 length is 14 residues. In nucleotides, the CDR3 is TGCAGCGTTCTTAGCGGGAGGGTCTCCTACGAGCAGTACTTC. Protein: CSVLSGRVSYEQYF.

The chain recombines TRBV9 with TRBJ1-5; D possibly corresponds to TRBD1 (5 bases). The CDR3 consists of 19 residues. Trimming removed 3 bases at V and 0 bases at J, with 22 bases between. Per germline, CDR1 SGDLS and CDR2 YYNGEE. The CDR3 spells CASSARSLLGLYSNQPQHF. In DNA form, the CDR3 reads TGTGCCAGCAGCGCTCGGAGCCTTCTGGGGCTTTATAGCAATCAGCCCCAGCATTTT.

Only a few counts were recorded for this clone. The chain is built from TRBV10-2 and TRBJ2-3; the D gene is possibly TRBD1 (6 bases). CDR3 length: 13 amino acids. Germline V gives CDR1 WSHSY, CDR2 SAAADI. The V and J ends lost 0 bases and 9 bases respectively, with 10 bases between them. CDR3 sequence reads: CASSESVGTTQYF. As DNA, the CDR3 is TGCGCCAGCAGTGAGTCGGTTGGGACAACGCAGTATTTT.

CDR3 DNA sequence: TGTGCCAGCAGTCTACCAGGACAGGGGAAGCAGTACTTC. This encodes CASSLPGQGKQYF. The chain links TRBV27 to TRBJ2-7; 9 bases align to TRBD1. Germline CDR1 reads MNHEY; CDR2 reads SMNVEV (reference sequence). Germline trimming cut 5 bases from V and 8 bases from J; bases unmatched to any gene: 7. The CDR3 loop spans 13 amino acids.

V is TRBV29-1 and J is TRBJ2-7, with TRBD2 matching 12 bases. Germline trimming cut 6 bases from V and 3 bases from J; bases unmatched to any gene: 9. CDR1 and CDR2 (germline): SQVTM, ANQGSEA. This CDR3 has 15 residues. CDR3 protein: CSVLRLAGAYYEQYF. The CDR3 coding sequence is TGCAGCGTCCTCAGACTAGCGGGGGCTTACTACGAGCAGTACTTC.

The chain recombines TRBV3-1 (or the pseudogene TRBV3-2) with TRBJ2-3; 7 bases map to TRBD1. Germline V lookup: CDR1 LGHDT, CDR2 YNNKEL (reference sequence). Losses at the gene ends were 6 bases for V and 3 bases for J; bases not matched to a gene: 3. The CDR3 consists of 13 residues. The CDR3: CASSLRGTDTQYF. The CDR3 bases are TGTGCCAGCAGTCTCAGGGGGACAGATACGCAGTATTTT.

This clone occurred once. This chain connects TRBV5-4 to TRBJ1-2, with D maybe TRBD1 (5 bases). CDR1 and CDR2 (germline): SGHNT, YYREEE (reference sequence). The V end lost 0 bases, the J end lost 8 bases, and 11 bases lay between the germline ends. The CDR3 length is 13 residues. This CDR3 is CASSLVGLEGYTF. The CDR3 DNA reads as TGTGCCAGCAGCTTGGTGGGACTCGAGGGCTACACCTTC.

The chain has TRBV7-9 and TRBJ2-7; TRBD1 aligns across 9 bases. J lost 6 bases, V lost 3 bases, and 6 bases had no gene match. Germline loops: CDR1 SEHNR, CDR2 FQNEAQ (reference sequence). The CDR3 extends over 14 amino acids. The CDR3 loop is CASSLTGGGIEQYF. CDR3 DNA sequence: TGTGCCAGCAGCTTGACAGGGGGAGGTATCGAGCAGTACTTC.

The chain has TRBV10-3 and TRBJ2-1; tentative D call: TRBD2 (6 bases). The CDR3 runs to 18 residues. The V gene lost 3 bases and the J gene lost 4 bases, with 22 bases spanning the gap. Germline assignment: CDR1 ENHRY and CDR2 SYGVKD. CDR3: CAISDSEGRDSFYNEQFF. The CDR3 DNA sequence: TGTGCCATCAGTGATAGCGAGGGGCGGGACTCTTTTTACAATGAGCAGTTCTTC.

The chain uses TRBV19 and TRBJ2-5, with 9 bases that match TRBD2. The CDR3 spans 17 residues. CDR1 and CDR2 from the germline V gene are LNHDA and SQIVND (reference sequence). The V gene end was trimmed by 3 bases and the J gene end by 4 bases; junction bases not matched to a gene: 12. DNA of the CDR3: TGTGCCAGTAGTATTCACCCTTGGCGGGGGGGGGCAGAGACCCAGTACTTC. Translated, it gives CASSIHPWRGGAETQYF.

The J gene is TRBJ1-5, the V gene TRBV28; D remains ambiguous. CDR1 MDHEN and CDR2 SYDVKM come from the germline V gene. The CDR3 sequence is 16 residues long. V lost 3 bases, J lost 0 bases, and 12 bases lay in between. The CDR3 reads CASSLFRSYSNQPQHF. The CDR3 region has the DNA TGTGCCAGCAGTTTGTTCAGATCTTATAGCAATCAGCCCCAGCATTTT.

J is TRBJ2-1 and V is TRBV5-5; TRBD2 agrees at 8 bases. This CDR3 has 15 amino acids. Trimming cost V 2 bases and J 7 bases; bases outside gene matches: 8. Per germline, CDR1 SGHKS and CDR2 YYEKEE (reference sequence). CDR3 bases: TGTGCCAGCAGCTTCGGGGCGGCGGGAGGTAATGAGCAGTTCTTC. Translating it yields CASSFGAAGGNEQFF.

The CDR3 region is CASSSTGLFWPQHF. In nucleotides, the CDR3 is TGTGCCAGCTCATCGACAGGGTTGTTCTGGCCCCAGCATTTT. The chain combines TRBV18 with TRBJ1-5; 7 nucleotides align to TRBD1. The V and J ends lost 5 bases and 9 bases, in that order; junction bases with no gene match: 10. Germline V CDR1 and CDR2: KGHSH, LQKENI. The CDR3 loop spans 14 amino acids.

The chain carries TRBV9 and TRBJ2-7, with D hard to call. Germline CDR1 SGDLS, CDR2 YYNGEE. The CDR3 totals 10 residues. Trimming took 2 bases from V and 7 from J, leaving 4 bases between them. The CDR3 spells CASSVFEQYV. In nucleotides, the CDR3 is TGTGCCAGCAGCGTCTTTGAGCAGTACGTC.

In its sample, this clone is medium-sized. This chain connects TRBV19 to TRBJ2-3, with 9 positions matching TRBD1. The CDR3 consists of 14 residues. V was clipped by 8 bases and J by 3 bases; unmatched bases: 6. Germline V gives CDR1 LNHDA, CDR2 SQIVND (reference sequence). CDR3 coding DNA: TGTGCCAGTCAACGGACAGGGGCAACAGATACGCAGTATTTT. Translating gives CASQRTGATDTQYF.

By frequency in the sample, this clone is medium-sized. The chain is built from TRBV14 and TRBJ2-7, with 9 nucleotides matching TRBD2. Per germline, CDR1 SGHDN and CDR2 FVKESK. CDR3 length: 16 amino acids. With 2 bases clipped from V and 0 bases from J, the junction kept 5 bases outside the gene matches. In DNA, the CDR3 is TGTGCCAGCAGCCAAATTAGCGGGGGCAGCTCCTACGAGCAGTACTTC. This sequence encodes CASSQISGGSSYEQYF.

This clone is deemed medium-sized. The chain links TRBV7-9 to TRBJ1-3, with D maybe TRBD1 (5 bases). This CDR3 region has 18 residues. Germline V gene lookup returns CDR1 SEHNR and CDR2 FQNEAQ (reference sequence). Deletions cut 2 bases from V and 1 base from J, with 18 bases between. The DNA of the CDR3 is TGTGCCAGCAGCTTATGGTCCTCGTTTCGGACATCTGGAAACACCATATATTTT. Translating it yields CASSLWSSFRTSGNTIYF.

This clone was seen a handful of times. The chain carries TRBV19 and TRBJ1-6, with D possibly TRBD1 on 5 matching bases. This CDR3 region has 16 residues. CDR1 LNHDA and CDR2 SQIVND come from the germline V gene (reference sequence). V was shortened by 6 bases and J by 6 bases, with 18 bases between the two germline ends. CDR3 sequence: CASRQSYLGGNSPLHF. DNA for the CDR3: TGTGCCAGTAGGCAGAGCTACCTCGGGGGTAATTCACCCCTCCACTTT.

The chain has TRBV7-2 and TRBJ2-7; D is unclear. V was shortened by 1 base and J by 3 bases, with 10 bases between the two germline ends. This CDR3 has 14 residues. Germline loops: CDR1 SGHTA, CDR2 FQGNSA. CDR3 sequence: CASSLGLYGYEQYF. CDR3 nucleotides: TGTGCCAGCAGCTTAGGTCTCTACGGCTACGAGCAGTACTTC.

This sequence joins TRBV2 and TRBJ2-3; TRBD2 matches at 11 bases. The CDR3 loop spans 16 amino acids. V shed 6 bases, J shed 2 bases, and the junction held 7 bases outside the gene matches. Germline CDR1 reads SNHLY; CDR2 reads FYNNEI. The chain's CDR3 is CASRVAGGLITDTQYF. The CDR3 DNA reads TGTGCCAGCAGGGTAGCGGGAGGGCTGATCACAGATACGCAGTATTTT.

The chain employs TRBV27 and TRBJ1-5; 7 bases agree with TRBD1. The germline V gene has CDR1 MNHEY and CDR2 SMNVEV (reference sequence). J was trimmed by 6 bases and V by 5 bases; bases with no gene match: 7. The CDR3 is 14 amino acids. In DNA, the CDR3 is TGTGCCAGCAGTCCCGTAAGGGGGCGTCAGCCCCAGCATTTT. Translating gives CASSPVRGRQPQHF.

This chain links TRBV6-5 with TRBJ2-7; 9 bases are a match to TRBD1. Germline CDR1 reads MNHEY; CDR2 reads SVGAGI. The CDR3 spans 12 residues. V trimming: 7 bases; J trimming: 9 bases; junction bases outside the gene matches: 7. This chain's CDR3 is CASNPDRGLQYF. The CDR3 nucleotides read TGTGCCAGCAATCCGGACAGGGGCCTGCAGTACTTC.

The chain has TRBV11-1 and TRBJ2-7; D is undetermined. The CDR3 totals 12 residues. The germline CDR1 and CDR2 sequences are SGHAT and FQDESV (reference sequence). The germline V and J ends were trimmed by 1 base and 3 bases, with 4 bases remaining between them. The CDR3 coding sequence is TGTGCCAGCAGCTTAGGGAGCTACGAGCAGTACTTC. Protein: CASSLGSYEQYF. The complete variable domain, with remaining parts taken from reference TRBV11-1 and TRBJ2-7, reads EAEVAQSPRYKITEKSQAVAFWCDPISGHATLYWYRQILGQGPELLVQFQDESVVDDSQLPKDRFSAERLKGVDSTLKIQPAELGDSAMYLCASSLGSYEQYFGPGTRLTVT.

The chain uses TRBV5-1 and TRBJ2-5; the match to TRBD2 covers 8 bases. Per the germline V gene, CDR1 is SGHRS and CDR2 is YFSETQ. The trim removed 4 bases at V and 2 bases at J, leaving 10 bases unmatched. This CDR3 contains 16 residues. The CDR3 DNA follows: TGCGCCAGCAGCCTACGGACTAGCCGGTCTCAAGAGACCCAGTACTTC. It yields the protein CASSLRTSRSQETQYF.

This chain uses TRBV5-1 with TRBJ2-2; the D is unclear. The CDR3 length is 16 residues. V lost 0 bases, J lost 0 bases, and 9 bases lay in between. In germline, CDR1 is SGHRS, CDR2 YFSETQ. CDR3 sequence reads: CASSLADTANTGELFF. The CDR3 coding sequence is TGCGCCAGCAGCTTGGCCGACACTGCGAACACCGGGGAGCTGTTTTTT.

The chain is built from TRBV5-4 and TRBJ2-4, with D maybe TRBD2 (5 bases). This CDR3 contains 14 residues. CDR1 and CDR2 (germline): SGHNT, YYREEE (reference sequence). V was pared by 9 bases and J by 1 base, with 14 bases between. CDR3 coding DNA: TGTGCCATGCGGGTTCAAGATGCCAAAAACATTCAGTACTTC. It is translated as CAMRVQDAKNIQYF.